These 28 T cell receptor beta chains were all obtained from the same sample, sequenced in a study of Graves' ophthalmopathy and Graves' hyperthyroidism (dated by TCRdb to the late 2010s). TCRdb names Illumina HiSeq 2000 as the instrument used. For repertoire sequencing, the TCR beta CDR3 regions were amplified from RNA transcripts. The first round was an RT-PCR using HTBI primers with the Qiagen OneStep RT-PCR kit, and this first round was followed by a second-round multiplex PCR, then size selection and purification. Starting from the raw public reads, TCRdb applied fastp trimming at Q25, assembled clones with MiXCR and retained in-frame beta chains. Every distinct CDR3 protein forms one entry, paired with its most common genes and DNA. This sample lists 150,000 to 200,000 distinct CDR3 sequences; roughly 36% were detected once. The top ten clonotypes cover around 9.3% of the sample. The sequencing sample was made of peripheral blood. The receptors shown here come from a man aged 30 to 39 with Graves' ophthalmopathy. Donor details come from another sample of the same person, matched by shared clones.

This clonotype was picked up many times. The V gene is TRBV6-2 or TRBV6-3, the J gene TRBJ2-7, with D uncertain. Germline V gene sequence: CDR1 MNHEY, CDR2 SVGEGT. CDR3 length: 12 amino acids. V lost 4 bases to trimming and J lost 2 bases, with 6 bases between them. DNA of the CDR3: TGTGCCAGCAGTTGGTTACCCTACGAGCAGTACTTC. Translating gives CASSWLPYEQYF.

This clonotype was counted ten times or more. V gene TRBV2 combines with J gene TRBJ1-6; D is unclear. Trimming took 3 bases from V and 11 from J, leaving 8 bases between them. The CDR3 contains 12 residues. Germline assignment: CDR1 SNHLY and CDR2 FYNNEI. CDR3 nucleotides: TGTGCCAGCAGTGATGGGAGACCACCCCTCCACTTT. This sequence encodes CASSDGRPPLHF.

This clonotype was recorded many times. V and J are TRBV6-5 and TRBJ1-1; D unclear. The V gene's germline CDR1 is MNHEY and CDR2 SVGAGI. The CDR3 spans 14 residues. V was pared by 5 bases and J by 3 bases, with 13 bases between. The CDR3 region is CASSPTEGHTEAFF. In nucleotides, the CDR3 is TGTGCCAGCAGTCCCACAGAGGGCCACACTGAAGCTTTCTTT.

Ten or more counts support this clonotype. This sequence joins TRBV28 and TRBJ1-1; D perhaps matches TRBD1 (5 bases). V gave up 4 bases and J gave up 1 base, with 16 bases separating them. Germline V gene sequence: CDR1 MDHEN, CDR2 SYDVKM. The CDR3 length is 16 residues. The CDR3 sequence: CASSSYGAGTNTEAFF. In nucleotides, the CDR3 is TGTGCCAGCAGTTCCTATGGCGCAGGGACGAACACTGAAGCTTTCTTT. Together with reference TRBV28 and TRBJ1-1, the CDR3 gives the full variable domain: DVKVTQSSRYLVKRTGEKVFLECVQDMDHENMFWYRQDPGLGLRLIYFSYDVKMKEKGDIPEGYSVSREKKERFSLILESASTNQTSMYLCASSSYGAGTNTEAFFGQGTRLTVV.

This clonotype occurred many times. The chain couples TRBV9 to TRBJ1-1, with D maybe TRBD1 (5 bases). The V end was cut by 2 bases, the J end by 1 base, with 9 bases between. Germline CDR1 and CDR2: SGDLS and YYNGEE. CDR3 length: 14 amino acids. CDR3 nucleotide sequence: TGTGCCAGCAGCGTCGGGGGAAGGAACACTGAAGCTTTCTTT. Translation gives CASSVGGRNTEAFF.

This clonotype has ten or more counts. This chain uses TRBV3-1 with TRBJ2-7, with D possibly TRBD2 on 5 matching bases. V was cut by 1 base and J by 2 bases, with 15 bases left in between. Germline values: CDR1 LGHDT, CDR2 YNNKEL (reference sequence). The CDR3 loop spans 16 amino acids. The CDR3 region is CASSQGAGGAAYEQYF. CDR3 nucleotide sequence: TGTGCCAGCAGCCAAGGGGCGGGTGGTGCAGCCTACGAGCAGTACTTC.

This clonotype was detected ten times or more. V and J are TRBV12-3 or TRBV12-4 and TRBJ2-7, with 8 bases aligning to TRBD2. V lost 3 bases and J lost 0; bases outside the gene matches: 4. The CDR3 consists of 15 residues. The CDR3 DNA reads TGTGCCAGCAGTTTCGGGACTAGGAGCTCCTACGAGCAGTACTTC. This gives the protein CASSFGTRSSYEQYF.

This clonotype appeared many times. The chain's CDR3 is CASRPSPQSGDSNGYTF. CDR3 nucleotides: TGCGCCAGCAGGCCAAGTCCTCAGTCAGGGGACTCCAATGGCTACACCTTC. The chain joins TRBV4-1 to TRBJ1-2; D possibly corresponds to TRBD1 (6 bases). The CDR3 runs to 17 residues. Trimming stripped 6 bases from V and 6 bases from J, with 26 bases between. In germline, CDR1 is MGHRA, CDR2 YSYEKL.

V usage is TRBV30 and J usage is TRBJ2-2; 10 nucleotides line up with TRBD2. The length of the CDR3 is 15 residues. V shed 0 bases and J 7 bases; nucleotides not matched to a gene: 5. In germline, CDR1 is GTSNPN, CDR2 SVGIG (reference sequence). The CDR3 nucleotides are TGTGCCTGGAGTGTACTAGCGGGGCGGAACGGGGAGCTGTTTTTT. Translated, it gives CAWSVLAGRNGELFF.

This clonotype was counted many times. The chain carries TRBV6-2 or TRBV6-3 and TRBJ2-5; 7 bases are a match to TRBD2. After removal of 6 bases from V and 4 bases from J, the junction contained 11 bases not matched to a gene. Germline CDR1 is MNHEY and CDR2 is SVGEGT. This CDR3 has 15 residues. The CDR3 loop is CASSGPGLDGETQYF. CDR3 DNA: TGTGCCAGCAGCGGACCCGGACTAGATGGAGAGACCCAGTACTTC.

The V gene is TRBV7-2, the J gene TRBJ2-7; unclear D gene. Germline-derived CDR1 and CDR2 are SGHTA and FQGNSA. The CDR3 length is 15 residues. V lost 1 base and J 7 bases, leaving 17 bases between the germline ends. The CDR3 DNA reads TGTGCCAGCAGCTTAGTCGGCGCCGGCAGTGGTGAGCAGTACTTC. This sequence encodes CASSLVGAGSGEQYF.

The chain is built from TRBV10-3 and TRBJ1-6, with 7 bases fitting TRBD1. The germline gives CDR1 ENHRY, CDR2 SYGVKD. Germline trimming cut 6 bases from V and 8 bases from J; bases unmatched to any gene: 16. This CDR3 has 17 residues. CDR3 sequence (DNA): TGTGCCATCAGGAACGACAGGGTAGCTCTTTGGGATTCACCCCTCCACTTT. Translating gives CAIRNDRVALWDSPLHF.

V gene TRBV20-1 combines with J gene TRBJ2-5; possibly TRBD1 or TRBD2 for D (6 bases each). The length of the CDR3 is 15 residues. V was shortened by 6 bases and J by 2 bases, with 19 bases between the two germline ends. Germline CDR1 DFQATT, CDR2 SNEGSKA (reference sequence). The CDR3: CSAAARGRYQETQYF. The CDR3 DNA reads TGCAGTGCAGCGGCCCGGGGGCGGTATCAAGAGACCCAGTACTTC.

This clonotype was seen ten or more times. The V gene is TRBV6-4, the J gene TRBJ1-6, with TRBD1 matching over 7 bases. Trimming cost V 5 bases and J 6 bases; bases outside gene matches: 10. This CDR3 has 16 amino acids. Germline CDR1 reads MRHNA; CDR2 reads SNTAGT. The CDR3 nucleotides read TGTGCCAGCAGTCCGGACAGGATTAGCACTAATTCACCCCTCCACTTT. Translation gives CASSPDRISTNSPLHF.

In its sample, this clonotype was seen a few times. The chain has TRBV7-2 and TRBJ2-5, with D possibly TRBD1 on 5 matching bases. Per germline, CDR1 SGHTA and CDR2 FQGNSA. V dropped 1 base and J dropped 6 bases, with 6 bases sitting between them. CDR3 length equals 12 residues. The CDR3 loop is CASSLEGKTQYF. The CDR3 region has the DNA TGTGCCAGCAGCTTAGAGGGGAAGACCCAGTACTTC.

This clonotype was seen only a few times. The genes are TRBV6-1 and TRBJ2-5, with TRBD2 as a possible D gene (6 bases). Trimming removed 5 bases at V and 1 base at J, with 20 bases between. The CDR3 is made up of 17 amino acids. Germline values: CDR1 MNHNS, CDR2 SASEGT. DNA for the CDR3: TGTGCCAGCAGTCCCCCTGGTGGGATTAGCGGCCAAGAGACCCAGTACTTC. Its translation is CASSPPGGISGQETQYF.

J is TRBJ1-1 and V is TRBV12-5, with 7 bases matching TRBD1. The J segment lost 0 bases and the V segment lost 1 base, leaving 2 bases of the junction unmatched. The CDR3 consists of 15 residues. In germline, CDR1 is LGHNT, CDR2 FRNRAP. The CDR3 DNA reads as TGTGCTAGTGGTTTGGGCGGGACAGTGAACACTGAAGCTTTCTTT. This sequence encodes CASGLGGTVNTEAFF.

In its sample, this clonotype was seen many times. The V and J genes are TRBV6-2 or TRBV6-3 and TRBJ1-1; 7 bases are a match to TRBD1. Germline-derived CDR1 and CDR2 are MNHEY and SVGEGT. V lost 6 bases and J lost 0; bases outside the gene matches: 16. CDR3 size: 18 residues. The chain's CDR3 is CASSRSGAGGYMNTEAFF. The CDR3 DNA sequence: TGTGCCAGCAGCCGCTCCGGGGCAGGGGGTTACATGAACACTGAAGCTTTCTTT.

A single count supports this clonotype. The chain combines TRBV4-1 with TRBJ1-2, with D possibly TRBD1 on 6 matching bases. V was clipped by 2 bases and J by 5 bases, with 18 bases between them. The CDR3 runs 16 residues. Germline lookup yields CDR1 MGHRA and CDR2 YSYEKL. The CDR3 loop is CASSQPTGGAGYGYTF. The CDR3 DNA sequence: TGCGCCAGCAGCCAACCCACGGGGGGCGCCGGGTATGGCTACACCTTC.

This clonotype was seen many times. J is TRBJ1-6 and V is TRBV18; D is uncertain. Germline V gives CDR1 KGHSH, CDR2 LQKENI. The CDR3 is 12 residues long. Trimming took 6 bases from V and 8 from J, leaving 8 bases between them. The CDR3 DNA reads TGTGCCAGCTCTCGAGGAGATTCACCCCTCCACTTT. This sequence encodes CASSRGDSPLHF.

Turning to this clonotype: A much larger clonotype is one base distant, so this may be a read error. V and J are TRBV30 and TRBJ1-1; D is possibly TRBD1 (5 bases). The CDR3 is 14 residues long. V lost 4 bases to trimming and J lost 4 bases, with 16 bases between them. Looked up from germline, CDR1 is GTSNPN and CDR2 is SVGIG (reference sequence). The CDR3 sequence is CAWNLLVGGTEAFF. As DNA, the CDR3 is TGTGCCTGGAATTTGTTAGTGGGGGGCACTGAAGCTTTCTTT.

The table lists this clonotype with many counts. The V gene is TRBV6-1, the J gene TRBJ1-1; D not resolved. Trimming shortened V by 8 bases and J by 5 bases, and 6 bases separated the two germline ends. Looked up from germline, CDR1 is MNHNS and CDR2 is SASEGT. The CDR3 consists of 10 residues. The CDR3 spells CASRTTEAFF. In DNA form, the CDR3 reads TGTGCCAGCCGGACGACTGAAGCTTTCTTT.

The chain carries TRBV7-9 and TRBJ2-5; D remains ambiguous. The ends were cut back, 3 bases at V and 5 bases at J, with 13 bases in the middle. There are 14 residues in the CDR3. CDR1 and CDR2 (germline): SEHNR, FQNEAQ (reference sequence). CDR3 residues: CASSFSWGRETQYF. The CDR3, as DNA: TGTGCCAGCAGCTTTTCCTGGGGTCGTGAGACCCAGTACTTC.

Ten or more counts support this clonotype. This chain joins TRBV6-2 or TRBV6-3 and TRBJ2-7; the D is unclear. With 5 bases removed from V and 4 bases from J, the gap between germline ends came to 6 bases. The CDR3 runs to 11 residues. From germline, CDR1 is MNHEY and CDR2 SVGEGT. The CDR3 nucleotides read TGTGCCAGCAGTCAAGTATACGAGCAGTACTTC. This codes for CASSQVYEQYF.

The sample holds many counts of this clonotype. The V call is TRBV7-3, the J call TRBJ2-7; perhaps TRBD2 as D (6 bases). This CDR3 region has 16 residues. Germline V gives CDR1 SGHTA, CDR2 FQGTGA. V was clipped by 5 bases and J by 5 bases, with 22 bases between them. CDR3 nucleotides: TGTGCCAGCAGCCCCCTTCTAACGGGAGCCTTGGACGAGCAGTACTTC. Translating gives CASSPLLTGALDEQYF.

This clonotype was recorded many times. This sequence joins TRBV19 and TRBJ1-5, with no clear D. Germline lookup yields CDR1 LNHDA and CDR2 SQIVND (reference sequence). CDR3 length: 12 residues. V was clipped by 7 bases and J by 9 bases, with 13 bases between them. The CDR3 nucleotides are TGTGCCAGTATTCTGGGGAACGGGCCCCAGCATTTT. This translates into CASILGNGPQHF.

CDR3 sequence reads: CASSRRQSEQYF. CDR3 nucleotides: TGTGCCAGCAGCCGACGACAGAGCGAGCAGTACTTC. V gene TRBV7-8 combines with J gene TRBJ2-7; perhaps TRBD1 as D (5 bases). The CDR3 has 12 amino acids. Per germline, CDR1 SGHVS and CDR2 FQNEAQ. With 5 bases removed from V and 6 bases from J, the gap between germline ends came to 11 bases.

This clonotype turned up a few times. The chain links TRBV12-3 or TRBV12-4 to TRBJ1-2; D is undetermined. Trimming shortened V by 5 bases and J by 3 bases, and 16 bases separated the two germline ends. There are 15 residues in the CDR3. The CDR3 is CASSLRGGSDYGYTF. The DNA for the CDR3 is TGTGCCAGCAGTCTACGGGGAGGGTCGGACTATGGCTACACCTTC.